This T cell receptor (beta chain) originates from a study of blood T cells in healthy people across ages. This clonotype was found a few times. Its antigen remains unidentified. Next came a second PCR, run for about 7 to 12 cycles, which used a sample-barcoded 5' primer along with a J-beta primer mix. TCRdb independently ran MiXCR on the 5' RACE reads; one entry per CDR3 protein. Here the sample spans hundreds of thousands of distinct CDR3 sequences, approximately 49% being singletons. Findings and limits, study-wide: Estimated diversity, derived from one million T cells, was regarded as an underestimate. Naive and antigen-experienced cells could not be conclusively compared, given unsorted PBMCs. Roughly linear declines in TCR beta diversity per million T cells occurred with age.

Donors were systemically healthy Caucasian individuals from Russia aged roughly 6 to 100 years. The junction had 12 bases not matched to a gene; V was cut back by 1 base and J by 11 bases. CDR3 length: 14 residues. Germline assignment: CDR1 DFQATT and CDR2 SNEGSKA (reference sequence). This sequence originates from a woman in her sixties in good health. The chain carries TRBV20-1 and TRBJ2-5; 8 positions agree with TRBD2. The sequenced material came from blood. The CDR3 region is CSARVPGGPGEQYF. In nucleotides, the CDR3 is TGCAGTGCTAGAGTACCGGGAGGGCCCGGGGAGCAGTACTTC.